Listed below are T cell receptor beta chains from one sample, sequenced in a study of OX40 agonist ivuxolimab in advanced cancers. Repertoires were generated with immunoSEQ multiplex PCR, while TCRdb's copy carries only in-frame clones and drops some. The repertoire holds around 75,000 clones, approximately 78% seen once, with 0.8% to 1.1% in the top ten. Sequenced material: CD4+ or CD8+ T cells sorted from blood, taken in a trial of the OX40 agonist ivuxolimab. The receptors come from an adult with an advanced solid tumor such as melanoma, head and neck, liver or kidney cancer. CDR3s include the opening cysteine and the closing phenylalanine or tryptophan. The order of the fields is V gene, J gene, CDR3 protein.

v_call: TRBV2
j_call: TRBJ2-7
cdr3_aa: CASSGTVSYEQYF

v_call: TRBV2
j_call: TRBJ2-6
cdr3_aa: CASREKTTGAGANVLTF

v_call: TRBV5-5
j_call: TRBJ2-2
cdr3_aa: CASSLQVNTGELFF

v_call: TRBV6-5
j_call: TRBJ1-6
cdr3_aa: CASSYAAYNSPLHF

v_call: TRBV6-4
j_call: TRBJ1-5
cdr3_aa: CASSGTGTQPQHF

v_call: TRBV6-5
j_call: TRBJ1-1
cdr3_aa: CASSPRRVHTEAFF

v_call: TRBV4-2
j_call: TRBJ1-6
cdr3_aa: CASSQDSSGSPLHF

v_call: TRBV4-1
j_call: TRBJ1-4
cdr3_aa: CASSPPRGATNEKLFF

v_call: TRBV2
j_call: TRBJ2-3
cdr3_aa: CASSEGGLAGYPDTQYF

v_call: TRBV19
j_call: TRBJ2-3
cdr3_aa: CASSPFRGASRDTQYF

v_call: TRBV5-5
j_call: TRBJ2-6
cdr3_aa: CASSLGTGSSGANVLTF

v_call: TRBV12-5
j_call: TRBJ1-2
cdr3_aa: CASGFPGTATIGYTF

v_call: TRBV6-1
j_call: TRBJ2-7
cdr3_aa: CASSGPSVAVRGLPQYF

v_call: TRBV7-7
j_call: TRBJ1-1
cdr3_aa: CASSLDGGRDTEAFF

v_call: TRBV6-5
j_call: TRBJ2-2
cdr3_aa: CASSYVKGNTGELFF

v_call: TRBV5-1
j_call: TRBJ2-2
cdr3_aa: CASSSNLAGGPSGELFF

v_call: TRBV5-1
j_call: TRBJ1-4
cdr3_aa: CASSLAGTGVEKLFF

v_call: TRBV5-8
j_call: TRBJ1-1
cdr3_aa: CASSGSVANTEAFF

v_call: TRBV6-1
j_call: TRBJ1-6
cdr3_aa: CASRYQDSPLHF

v_call: TRBV27
j_call: TRBJ1-2
cdr3_aa: CASSPWRPGTVIYGYTF

v_call: TRBV6-1
j_call: TRBJ2-1
cdr3_aa: CASRTGFLSYNEQFF

v_call: TRBV30
j_call: TRBJ2-3
cdr3_aa: CAWRVGGTSTDTQYF

v_call: TRBV27
j_call: TRBJ1-5
cdr3_aa: CASSATPNRSRNQPQHF

v_call: TRBV6-1
j_call: TRBJ1-5
cdr3_aa: CASSEWNRGPALIQPQHF

v_call: TRBV4-2
j_call: TRBJ2-5
cdr3_aa: CASSQEGLAQETQYF

v_call: TRBV27
j_call: TRBJ2-3
cdr3_aa: CASRIRIQRTDTQYF

v_call: TRBV30
j_call: TRBJ1-3
cdr3_aa: CAWSLGGTSSGNTIYF

v_call: TRBV6-5
j_call: TRBJ2-5
cdr3_aa: CASTGGPETQYF

v_call: TRBV5-6
j_call: TRBJ1-5
cdr3_aa: CASSSWGDGDQPQHF

v_call: TRBV7-2
j_call: TRBJ2-1
cdr3_aa: CASSRARSSYNEQFF

v_call: TRBV19
j_call: TRBJ1-5
cdr3_aa: CASSIVPGNQPQHF

v_call: TRBV14
j_call: TRBJ1-3
cdr3_aa: CASSPRGREYTIYF

v_call: TRBV25-1
j_call: TRBJ1-4
cdr3_aa: CASRRGPANEKLFF

v_call: TRBV9
j_call: TRBJ1-5
cdr3_aa: CASSDAPSNQPQHF

v_call: TRBV6-5
j_call: TRBJ2-1
cdr3_aa: CASGTEGGYNEQFF

v_call: TRBV27
j_call: TRBJ2-7
cdr3_aa: CASSSIGLAGDSYEQYF

v_call: TRBV7-9
j_call: TRBJ2-2
cdr3_aa: CASSLRQGVNTGELFF

v_call: TRBV28
j_call: TRBJ1-1
cdr3_aa: CASRGPDTEAFF

v_call: TRBV7-2
j_call: TRBJ1-5
cdr3_aa: CASSPDYQPQHF

v_call: TRBV28
j_call: TRBJ1-3
cdr3_aa: CASSSGLGGNTIYF

v_call: TRBV7-2
j_call: TRBJ1-1
cdr3_aa: CASSLSLVATEAFF

v_call: TRBV6-1
j_call: TRBJ1-5
cdr3_aa: CASSGTGANNQPQHF

v_call: TRBV7-6
j_call: TRBJ2-4
cdr3_aa: CASSLAKGQFKNIQYF

v_call: TRBV6-5
j_call: TRBJ1-1
cdr3_aa: CASSYGRGRGNTEAFF

v_call: TRBV18
j_call: TRBJ2-6
cdr3_aa: CASSPAGGGAGANVLTF